The following is a TCR beta chain sequence with its context. Its antigen remains undetermined. Base qualities are missing; no much larger clone stands one base away. The sample belongs to a study of immunodeficiency (dated by TCRdb to between 2018 and 2021). With regard to the full study: Repertoire analysis was done to look for VDJ recombination defects and oligoclonality.

Genomic DNA was isolated using the QIAamp DNA Blood Mini Kit and then sent out for immunoSEQ repertoire analysis. A standard quantity of genomic DNA template was used for amplification of CDR3 regions by multiplex PCR. The PCR products underwent sequencing on an Illumina platform. The authors' pipeline ran thus. Alignment of sequences was done against a reference, and the V, D and J gene definitions came from IMGT. To get rid of PCR and sequencing errors, closely related sequences were merged using a nearest-neighbor clustering algorithm. V, D and J usage in productive unique and total sequences was analyzed using ImmunoSEQ Analyzer tools and R version 3.6.1. Here the immuneACCESS table is served through TCRdb, limited to in-frame sequences with V and J called. Missing clones are a known gap in these copies; in checked studies unresolved V genes cover under half, and the rest lacks a known reason. Clone size and V and J calls were adopted from that table, with D and trimming inferred from the DNA. The sample data list around 1,000 clones, and roughly 92% of these were observed just once. 1.5% to 2% of the sample belongs to the ten largest clones.

Broad study findings and their caveats: Based on top-100 and total clonotype frequencies, severe oligoclonality was found in patient CD8+ T cells but not in patient CD4+ T cells. CD4+ T cell V-J pairing and productive entropy appeared similar between patients and controls. In entropy comparisons, n=3 (open circles) was shown for patients versus healthy controls, and a thymic development effect was only suggested as possible.

Including the terminal cysteine and phenylalanine, the CDR3 comprises 17 residues. The kept DNA is CDR3 alone, 51 bases in frame from the first base. The CDR1 and CDR2 encoded by the germline V gene are SGHRS and YFSETQ. Between the V and J ends, shortened by 4 bases and 0 bases respectively, the junction contains 19 bases. Before TCR sequencing, CD3+CD4+ T cells were sorted from fresh PBMCs. The chain employs TRBV5-1 and TRBJ1-1; TRBD1 is a possible D gene, resting on 6 matching bases. The clonotype originates from a female donor. The sample taken for sequencing was CD4+ T cells from blood. The nucleotide sequence reads TGCGCCAGCAGCCCCCAGGGGATGGGACATATGAACACTGAAGCTTTCTTT. This translates into CASSPQGMGHMNTEAFF. Reference TRBV5-1 and TRBJ1-1 proteins supply the regions before and after the CDR3; the full variable domain is: KAGVTQTPRYLIKTRGQQVTLSCSPISGHRSVSWYQQTPGQGLQFLFEYFSETQRNKGNFPGRFSGRQFSNSRSEMNVSTLELGDSALYLCASSPQGMGHMNTEAFFGQGTRLTVV.